This record covers a single T cell receptor beta chain. As yet, its antigen is unknown. An even split of each subset's genomic DNA across several immunoSEQ plates was performed. The protocol was immunoSEQ multiplex PCR, while the TCRdb copy is restricted to in-frame clones and leaves out a portion. The sample yields hundreds of thousands of clones, 95% to 98% seen once. This specimen belongs to a study of shared clonotypes between healthy human individuals. Study results and caveats: Among donors, the sharing of clonotypes was expected to be influenced by sequencing depth. Naive subsets, compared against memory subsets, generally had larger estimated richness values.

CDR3 length: 17 residues. In germline, CDR1 is ENHRY, CDR2 SYGVKD. V trimming: 4 bases; J trimming: 3 bases; junction bases outside the gene matches: 13. In the naive CD8 group, cells lacked CD45RO and were positively selected for CCR7, so terminally differentiated effector memory CD45RA+ cells were left out. The origin of this receptor is a man younger than 45 in good health. The sample consisted of naive CD8+ T cells sorted from blood. The V gene is TRBV10-3, the J gene TRBJ1-2; 8 bases fit TRBD1. CDR3 region: CAISAFGGQVFDYGYTF. The CDR3 DNA reads as TGTGCCATCAGTGCGTTTGGGGGACAGGTGTTTGACTATGGCTACACCTTC.